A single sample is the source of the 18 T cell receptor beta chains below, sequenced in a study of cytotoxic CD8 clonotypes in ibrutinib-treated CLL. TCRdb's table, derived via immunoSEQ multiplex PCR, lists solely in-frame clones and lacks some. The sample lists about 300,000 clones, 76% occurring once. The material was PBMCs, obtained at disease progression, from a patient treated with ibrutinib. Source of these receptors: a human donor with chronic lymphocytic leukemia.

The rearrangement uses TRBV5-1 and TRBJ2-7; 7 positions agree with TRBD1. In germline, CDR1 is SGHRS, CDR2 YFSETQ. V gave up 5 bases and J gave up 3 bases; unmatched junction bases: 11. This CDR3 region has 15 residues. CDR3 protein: CASRISYRGVYEQYF. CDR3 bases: TGCGCCAGCAGGATCTCCTACAGGGGTGTCTACGAGCAGTACTTC.

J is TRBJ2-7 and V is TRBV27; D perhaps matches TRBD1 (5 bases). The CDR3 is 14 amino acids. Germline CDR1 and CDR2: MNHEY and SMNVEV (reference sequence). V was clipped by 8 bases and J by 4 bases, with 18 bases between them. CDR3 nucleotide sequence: TGTGCCAGCGCCGGTTTGTGGGGCGGTTACGAGCAGTACTTC. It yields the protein CASAGLWGGYEQYF.

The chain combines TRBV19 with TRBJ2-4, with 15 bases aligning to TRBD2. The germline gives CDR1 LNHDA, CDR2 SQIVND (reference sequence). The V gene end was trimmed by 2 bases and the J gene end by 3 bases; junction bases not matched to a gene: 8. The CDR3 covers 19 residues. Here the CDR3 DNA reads TGTGCCAGTAGTATACCCTATAAGGGACTAGCGGGGGGCAAAAACATTCAGTACTTC. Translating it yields CASSIPYKGLAGGKNIQYF.

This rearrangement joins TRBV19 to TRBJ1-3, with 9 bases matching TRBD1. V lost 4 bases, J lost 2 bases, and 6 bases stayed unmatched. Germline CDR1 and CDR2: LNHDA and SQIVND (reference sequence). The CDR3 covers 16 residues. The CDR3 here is CASSRDRVKTGNTIYF. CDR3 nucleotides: TGTGCCAGTAGTAGGGACAGGGTGAAAACTGGAAACACCATATATTTT.

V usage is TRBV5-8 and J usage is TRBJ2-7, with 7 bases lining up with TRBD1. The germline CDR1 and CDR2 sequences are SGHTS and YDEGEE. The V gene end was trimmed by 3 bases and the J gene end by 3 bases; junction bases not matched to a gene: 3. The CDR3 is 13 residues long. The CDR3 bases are TGTGCCAGCAGCTCGGACAGGAACTACGAGCAGTACTTC. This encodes CASSSDRNYEQYF.

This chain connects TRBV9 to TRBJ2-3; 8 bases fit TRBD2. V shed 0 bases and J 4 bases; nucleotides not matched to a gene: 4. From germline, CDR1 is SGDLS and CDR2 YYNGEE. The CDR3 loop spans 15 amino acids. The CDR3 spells CASSVDGRAADTQYF. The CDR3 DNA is TGTGCCAGCAGCGTAGACGGGAGGGCCGCAGATACGCAGTATTTT.

The CDR3 sequence is CASSLILDTQYF. For the CDR3, the DNA is TGTGCCAGCAGTCTAATCCTGGATACGCAGTATTTT. The rearrangement joins TRBV25-1 to TRBJ2-3; D unresolved. Germline CDR1 MGHDK, CDR2 SYGVNS. The CDR3 has 12 residues. Trimming cost V 5 bases and J 6 bases, with 9 bases left between them.

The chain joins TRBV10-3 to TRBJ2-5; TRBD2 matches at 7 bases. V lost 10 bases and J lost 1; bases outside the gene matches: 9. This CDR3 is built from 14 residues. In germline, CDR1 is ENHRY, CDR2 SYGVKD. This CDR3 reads CATSTSSFQETQYF. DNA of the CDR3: TGTGCCACCTCGACTAGCTCCTTCCAAGAGACCCAGTACTTC.

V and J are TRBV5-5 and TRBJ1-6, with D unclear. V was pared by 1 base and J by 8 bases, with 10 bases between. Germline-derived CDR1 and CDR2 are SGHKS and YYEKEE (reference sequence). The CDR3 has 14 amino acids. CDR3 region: CASSLIGRDSPLHF. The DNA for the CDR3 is TGTGCCAGCAGCTTGATAGGGCGCGATTCACCCCTCCACTTT.

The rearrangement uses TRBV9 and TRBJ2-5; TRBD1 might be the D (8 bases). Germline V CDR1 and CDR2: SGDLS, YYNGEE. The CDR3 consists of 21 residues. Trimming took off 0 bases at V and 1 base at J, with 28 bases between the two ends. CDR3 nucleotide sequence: TGTGCCAGCAGCGTAGGGACAGGGACGCTAGCGGTCCTTCCTACCCAAGAGACCCAGTACTTC. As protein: CASSVGTGTLAVLPTQETQYF.

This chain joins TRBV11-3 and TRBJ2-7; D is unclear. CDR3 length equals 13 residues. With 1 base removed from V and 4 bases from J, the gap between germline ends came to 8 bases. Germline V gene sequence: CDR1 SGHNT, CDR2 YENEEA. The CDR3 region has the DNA TGTGCCAGCAGCTTAGGCATGGAATACGAGCAGTACTTC. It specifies CASSLGMEYEQYF.

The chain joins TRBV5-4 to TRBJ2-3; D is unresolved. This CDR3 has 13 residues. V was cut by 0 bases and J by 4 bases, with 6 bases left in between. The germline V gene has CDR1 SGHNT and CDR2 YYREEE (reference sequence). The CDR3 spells CASSLDRPDTQYF. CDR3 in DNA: TGTGCCAGCAGCTTGGATAGGCCAGATACGCAGTATTTT.

This CDR3 reads CASSAFRDALAEQYF. The CDR3 DNA reads TGTGCCAGCAGTGCCTTCCGGGACGCCCTCGCCGAGCAGTACTTC. The rearrangement joins TRBV6-1 to TRBJ2-7; D possibly matches TRBD1 or TRBD2 (5 bases each). Germline values: CDR1 MNHNS, CDR2 SASEGT. The CDR3 extends over 15 amino acids. Trimming pared 4 bases from V and 6 bases from J, leaving 19 bases between.

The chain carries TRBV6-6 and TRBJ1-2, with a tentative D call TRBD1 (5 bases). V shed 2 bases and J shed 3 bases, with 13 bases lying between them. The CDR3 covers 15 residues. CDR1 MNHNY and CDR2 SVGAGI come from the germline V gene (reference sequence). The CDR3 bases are TGTGCCAGCAGTTACCCTCAGGGCGCGGACTATGGCTACACCTTC. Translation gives CASSYPQGADYGYTF.

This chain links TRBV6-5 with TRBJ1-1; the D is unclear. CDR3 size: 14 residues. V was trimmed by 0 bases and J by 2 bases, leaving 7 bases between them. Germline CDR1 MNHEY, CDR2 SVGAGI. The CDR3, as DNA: TGTGCCAGCAGTTACTCCAGACAAAACACTGAAGCTTTCTTT. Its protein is CASSYSRQNTEAFF.

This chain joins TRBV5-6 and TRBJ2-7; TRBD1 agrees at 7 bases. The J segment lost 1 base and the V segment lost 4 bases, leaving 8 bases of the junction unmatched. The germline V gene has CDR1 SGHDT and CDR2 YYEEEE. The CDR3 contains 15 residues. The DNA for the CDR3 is TGTGCCAGCAGCCCAGGACAGGAATCGTCCTACGAGCAGTACTTC. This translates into CASSPGQESSYEQYF.

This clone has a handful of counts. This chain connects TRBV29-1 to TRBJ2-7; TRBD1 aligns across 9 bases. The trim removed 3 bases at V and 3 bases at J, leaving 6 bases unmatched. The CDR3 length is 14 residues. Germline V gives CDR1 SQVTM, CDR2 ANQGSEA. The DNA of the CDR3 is TGCAGCGTTGAGCTCCGGGACAGGGTCTACGAGCAGTACTTC. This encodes CSVELRDRVYEQYF.

Here the CDR3 DNA reads TGTGCCAGTAGTTGGCTTGTTGACAATCAGCCCCAGCATTTT. This translates into CASSWLVDNQPQHF. The V and J genes are TRBV19 and TRBJ1-5, with D hard to call. V was clipped by 5 bases and J by 3 bases, with 11 bases between them. This CDR3 comprises 14 residues. Germline V gene lookup returns CDR1 LNHDA and CDR2 SQIVND (reference sequence).